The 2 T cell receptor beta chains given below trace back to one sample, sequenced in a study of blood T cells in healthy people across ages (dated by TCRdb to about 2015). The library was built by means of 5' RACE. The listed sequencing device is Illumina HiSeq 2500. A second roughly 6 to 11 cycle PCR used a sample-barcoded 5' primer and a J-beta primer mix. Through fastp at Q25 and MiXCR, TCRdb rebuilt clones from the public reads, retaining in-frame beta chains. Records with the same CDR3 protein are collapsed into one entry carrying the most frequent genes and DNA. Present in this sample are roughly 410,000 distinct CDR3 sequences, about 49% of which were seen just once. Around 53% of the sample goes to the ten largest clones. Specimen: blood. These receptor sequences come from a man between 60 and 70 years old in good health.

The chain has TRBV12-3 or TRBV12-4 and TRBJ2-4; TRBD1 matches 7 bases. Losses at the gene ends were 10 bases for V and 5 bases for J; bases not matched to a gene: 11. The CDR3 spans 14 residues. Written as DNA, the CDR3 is TGTGCCATCGGGGCAGGGGGTGACCAAAACATTCAGTACTTC. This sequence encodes CAIGAGGDQNIQYF.

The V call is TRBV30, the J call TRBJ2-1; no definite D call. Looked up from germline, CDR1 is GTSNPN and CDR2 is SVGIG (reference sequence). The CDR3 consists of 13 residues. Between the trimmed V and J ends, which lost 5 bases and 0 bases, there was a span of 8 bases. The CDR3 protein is CAWAGFSYNEQFF. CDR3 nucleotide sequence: TGTGCCTGGGCTGGGTTCTCCTACAATGAGCAGTTCTTC.